This TCR beta chain was sequenced for a study of blood T cell repertoires in COVID-19. Study context: The samples span acute and convalescent COVID-19 from the United States, Italy and Spain. The cDNA or gDNA used as material had been derived from T cells, B-cell-depleted T cells, or PBMCs.

This CDR3 region has 14 residues. V was shortened by 3 bases and J by 9 bases, with 14 bases between the two germline ends. CDR1 and CDR2 (germline): KGHDR, SFDVKD. In the original analysis: Reference gene primer amplification gave nucleated cell count estimates. The assay was immunoSEQ multiplex PCR, and TCRdb's table has in-frame clones only and misses some. That table is the source of V, J and clone size, and D and trimming were worked out from the DNA. The sample contains 250,000 to 350,000 clones, 75% to 90% of which appear only once. Recruited during active infection, patients (from Seattle) were subsequently followed longitudinally.

The source of this sequence is an older woman with COVID-19, enrolled during active disease. Sequences were obtained from peripheral blood. The rearrangement joins TRBV24-1 to TRBJ2-1, with D possibly being TRBD2 (6 bases). The CDR3 region has the DNA TGTGCCACCAGTGATATGACTAGTCCGGGTGAGCAGTTCTTC. Protein product: CATSDMTSPGEQFF.